This TCR beta chain came from a study of OX40 agonist ivuxolimab in advanced cancers. Produced via immunoSEQ multiplex PCR; TCRdb's table is partial and in-frame only. The sample carries around 70,000 clones, about 83% recorded once. Trimming stripped 5 bases from V and 1 base from J, with 12 bases between. The V gene's germline CDR1 is MDHEN and CDR2 SYDVKM. There are 15 residues in the CDR3. The sequenced sample was CD4+ or CD8+ T cells sorted from blood, obtained in a trial of the OX40 agonist ivuxolimab. The chain couples TRBV28 to TRBJ1-3, with D unclear. The source of this sequence is an adult with an advanced solid tumor such as melanoma, head and neck, liver or kidney cancer. This chain's CDR3 is CASSLAPLSGNTIYF. The CDR3 DNA reads as TGTGCCAGCAGTCTCGCCCCGCTATCTGGAAACACCATATATTTT.